This T cell receptor beta chain was recorded in a study of beta chain features in type 1 diabetes. Study-wide context: Comparable age, gender and cell yields were observed in patients relative to healthy donors.

This clone was counted a few times. The isolated RNA, all of it, was reverse transcribed, so expressed TCRB transcripts were what got sequenced. TCRdb keeps only in-frame clones here, not all; method: immunoSEQ multiplex PCR. In the table there are under 900,000 clones, under 20% of which are singletons. This TCR came from a woman under 30 in good health. The source material was naive CD4+ T cells from blood.

The CDR3 nucleotides read TGTGCCAGCAGCTTGAGCGGGAGTACCGGGGAGCTGTTTTTT. Encoded protein: CASSLSGSTGELFF. The rearrangement links TRBV7-2 to TRBJ2-2; 8 bases map to TRBD2. The V and J ends lost 3 bases and 5 bases, in that order; junction bases with no gene match: 2. The CDR3 extends over 14 amino acids. Germline values: CDR1 SGHTA, CDR2 FQGNSA.